This passage covers 12 T cell receptor beta chains from one sample sequenced in a study of cytotoxic CD8 clonotypes in ibrutinib-treated CLL. Method: immunoSEQ multiplex PCR; TCRdb's copy keeps in-frame clones and lacks some. Among more than 300,000 clones listed, about 77% were seen once. The source material was PBMCs, sampled before ibrutinib treatment. These receptors all come from a human donor with chronic lymphocytic leukemia.

This sequence joins TRBV25-1 and TRBJ2-3; weak D call: TRBD1 (5 bases). V was pared by 7 bases and J by 1 base, with 12 bases between. This CDR3 region has 14 residues. The germline gives CDR1 MGHDK, CDR2 SYGVNS. CDR3 region: CASISGLGTDTQYF. DNA for the CDR3: TGTGCCAGCATATCAGGGTTGGGCACAGATACGCAGTATTTT.

V is TRBV28 and J is TRBJ2-1, with D perhaps TRBD2 (6 bases). Trimming cost V 2 bases and J 2 bases, with 13 bases left between them. CDR3 length: 16 residues. CDR1 MDHEN and CDR2 SYDVKM come from the germline V gene. CDR3 sequence: CASSLLRESAYNEQFF. Here the CDR3 DNA reads TGTGCCAGCAGTTTACTTCGGGAGAGCGCCTACAATGAGCAGTTCTTC.

The gene calls are TRBV30 and TRBJ2-1; 7 bases match TRBD2. There are 15 residues in the CDR3. The V gene's germline CDR1 is GTSNPN and CDR2 SVGIG (reference sequence). V lost 2 bases to trimming and J lost 7 bases; unmatched junction nucleotides: 11. The CDR3 loop reads CAWSQVGGGANEQFF. In nucleotides, the CDR3 is TGTGCCTGGAGTCAGGTGGGGGGGGGAGCGAATGAGCAGTTCTTC.

The chain's CDR3 is CASSVALAGFYNEQFF. The CDR3 bases are TGTGCCAGCAGCGTGGCCCTAGCGGGCTTCTACAATGAGCAGTTCTTC. The chain combines TRBV5-4 with TRBJ2-1; 8 bases agree with TRBD2. CDR1 and CDR2 from the germline V gene are SGHNT and YYREEE (reference sequence). This CDR3 is 16 amino acids long. The ends lost 4 bases at V and 3 bases at J; junction bases unmatched: 9.

The V and J genes are TRBV30 and TRBJ2-6; no reliable D call. There are 14 residues in the CDR3. Between the trimmed V and J ends, which lost 2 bases and 2 bases, there was a span of 7 bases. Germline V lookup: CDR1 GTSNPN, CDR2 SVGIG (reference sequence). CDR3 sequence: CAWSIGTGANVLTF. CDR3 nucleotide sequence: TGTGCCTGGAGTATTGGAACTGGGGCCAACGTCCTGACTTTC.

The chain uses TRBV27 and TRBJ1-1, with TRBD1 matching over 12 bases. J gave up 4 bases and V 2 bases, and 5 bases lay outside the gene matches. CDR1 and CDR2 from the germline V gene are MNHEY and SMNVEV (reference sequence). This CDR3 has 16 amino acids. The CDR3 region is CASSLRDRGQGTEAFF. The CDR3 nucleotides read TGTGCCAGCAGTTTAAGGGACAGGGGGCAGGGCACTGAAGCTTTCTTT.

The J gene is TRBJ2-3, the V gene TRBV4-3; D uncertain. Germline V CDR1 and CDR2: LGHNA, YSLEER. The ends were cut back, 4 bases at V and 0 bases at J, with 11 bases in the middle. The CDR3 length is 15 residues. The CDR3, as DNA: TGCGCCAGCAGCCCCGACGGAAGTAGCACAGATACGCAGTATTTT. This codes for CASSPDGSSTDTQYF.

The J gene is TRBJ1-2, the V gene TRBV11-2; 7 nucleotides agree with TRBD1. The CDR3 is made up of 15 amino acids. V gave up 5 bases and J gave up 4 bases; unmatched junction bases: 10. CDR1 is SGHAT and CDR2 is FQNNGV in the germline V gene. This CDR3 is CASSPDRPRGYGYTF. CDR3 DNA sequence: TGTGCCAGCAGCCCGGACAGGCCCCGGGGCTATGGCTACACCTTC.

J is TRBJ1-2 and V is TRBV5-6; D is undetermined. CDR3 length: 13 residues. Trimming removed 2 bases at V and 5 bases at J, with 10 bases between. Germline loops: CDR1 SGHDT, CDR2 YYEEEE. Here the CDR3 reads CASSFSRFYGYTF. DNA for the CDR3: TGTGCCAGCAGCTTTTCCCGTTTTTATGGCTACACCTTC.

The chain links TRBV5-1 to TRBJ2-3, with TRBD2 matching 9 bases. CDR1 is SGHRS, CDR2 YFSETQ, per germline. The CDR3 runs to 16 residues. V shed 0 bases and J 0 bases; nucleotides not matched to a gene: 2. The DNA for the CDR3 is TGCGCCAGCAGCTTGGGACTAGCGGCCAGCACAGATACGCAGTATTTT. Translation: CASSLGLAASTDTQYF.

This clone was observed a handful of times. The gene calls are TRBV7-9 and TRBJ2-2; 9 positions match TRBD1. Germline CDR1 reads SEHNR; CDR2 reads FQNEAQ (reference sequence). Losses at the gene ends were 1 base for V and 3 bases for J; bases not matched to a gene: 3. The CDR3 length is 16 residues. The CDR3 reads CASSLVWTGDTGELFF. As DNA, the CDR3 is TGTGCCAGCAGCTTAGTCTGGACAGGGGACACCGGGGAGCTGTTTTTT.

This clone was counted between two and nine times. The chain couples TRBV9 to TRBJ2-2; 11 bases match TRBD2. With 3 bases clipped from V and 4 bases from J, the junction kept 11 bases outside the gene matches. CDR3 size: 18 residues. Germline V gene data show CDR1 as SGDLS and CDR2 as YYNGEE. The CDR3 here is CASSETSGATKTTGELFF. CDR3 DNA: TGTGCCAGCAGCGAGACTAGCGGGGCCACGAAAACCACCGGGGAGCTGTTTTTT.